The T cell receptor (beta chain) under discussion was sequenced for a study of CD8+ T cells in alopecia areata. Sequencing relied on a cDNA template that was reverse transcribed from extracted RNA. The data were produced by immunoSEQ multiplex PCR, yet TCRdb's version contains in-frame clones alone and is incomplete. In the table there are some 160,000 clones, around two thirds of which are singletons. PBMCs, the starting material, were the source of sorted CD4+ and CD8+ T cells. Trimming removed 5 bases at V and 4 bases at J, with 7 bases between. This CDR3 has 12 amino acids. Germline loops: CDR1 SGHAT, CDR2 FQNNGV. Of note for this clone: In the same sample, other DNA sequences code for this CDR3.

This TCR came from a human donor in good health. The sequenced material came from CD8+ T cells sorted from blood. This chain links TRBV11-2 with TRBJ2-3; unclear D gene. CDR3 in amino acids: CASSLGADTQYF. The CDR3, as DNA: TGTGCCAGCAGCCTAGGAGCAGATACGCAGTATTTT.